The T cell receptor (beta chain) under discussion was sequenced for a study of OX40 agonist ivuxolimab in advanced cancers. Study-level information: Ivuxolimab doses were 0.01, 0.1, 0.3, 1.5, 3 or 10 mg/kg every 2 weeks. Head and neck, renal cell, melanoma or hepatocellular carcinoma were the cancers that dose-escalation patients had. Whole-study results and caveats: Antigen specificity was not determined for the expanded peripheral T cells.

Produced via immunoSEQ multiplex PCR; TCRdb's table is partial and in-frame only. The sample lists 25,000 to 30,000 clones; 75% to 85% were seen once. Trimming removed 6 bases from V and 6 bases from J, with 22 bases in between. This CDR3 spans 16 amino acids. A remark on this clone: Its antigen is as yet unknown.

Blood was sampled at baseline, cycle 4 day 1, and cycle 7 day 1. This receptor was identified in an adult with an advanced solid tumor such as melanoma, head and neck, liver or kidney cancer. The chain is built from TRBV5-7 and TRBJ2-1; tentatively, D is TRBD2 (5 bases). TRBV5-7 is marked as an open reading frame, function uncertain. Specimen: CD4+ or CD8+ T cells sorted from blood, collected in a trial of the OX40 agonist ivuxolimab. CDR3 in DNA: TGTGCCAGCACCAACAACTTCATGGACGGACTCAATGAGCAGTTCTTC. Protein: CASTNNFMDGLNEQFF.